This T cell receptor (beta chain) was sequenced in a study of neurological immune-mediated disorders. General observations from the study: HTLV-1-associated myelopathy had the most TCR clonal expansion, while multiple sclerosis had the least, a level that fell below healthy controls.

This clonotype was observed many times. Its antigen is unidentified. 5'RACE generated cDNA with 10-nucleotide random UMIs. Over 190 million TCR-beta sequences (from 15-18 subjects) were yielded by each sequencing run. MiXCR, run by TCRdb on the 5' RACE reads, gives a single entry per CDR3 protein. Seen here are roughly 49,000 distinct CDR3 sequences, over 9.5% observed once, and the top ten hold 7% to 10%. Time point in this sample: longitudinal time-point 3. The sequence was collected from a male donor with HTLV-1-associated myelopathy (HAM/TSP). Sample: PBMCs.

CDR3 bases: TGCAGTGCCGGGGGGGGGGCGCGGGAGACTGAAGCTTTCTTT. Translated: CSAGGGARETEAFF. The genes are TRBV20-1 and TRBJ1-1; possibly TRBD1 for D (6 bases). The CDR3 sequence is 14 residues long. V was cut by 6 bases and J by 5 bases, with 19 bases left in between. The germline V gene has CDR1 DFQATT and CDR2 SNEGSKA (reference sequence).